This T cell receptor beta chain was observed in a study of PD-1 blockade in classical Hodgkin lymphoma. Study outcomes and limitations: Diminished baseline TCR diversity has been reported in newly diagnosed patients relative to healthy donors. Complete responders had baseline diversity similar to newly diagnosed patients. Anyone who began nivolumab under 1 year after ASCT was excluded. While CD8+ TCR diversity did not rise significantly by C4D1, CD4+ TCR diversity did.

A word on this clone: Its cognate antigen is unknown.

Germline-derived CDR1 and CDR2 are SGHNT and YENEEA. V dropped 4 bases and J dropped 1; count of bases not matched to a gene: 13. This CDR3 contains 18 residues. Only in-frame clones appear in the TCRdb table, and some are missing; sequencing was by immunoSEQ multiplex PCR. The sample yields about 49,000 clones, 90% seen once. Time point in this sample: cycle 4 day 1 (C4D1), after more than five weeks of nivolumab. Relapses following autologous stem cell transplantation were seen in all patients, with brentuximab vedotin exposure varying. The source of this sequence is a human donor with classical Hodgkin lymphoma. This rearrangement joins TRBV11-3 to TRBJ2-7, with 10 bases that match TRBD2. This sample comprised peripheral blood mononuclear cells (PBMCs), obtained before the fourth cycle of nivolumab. The CDR3, as DNA: TGTGCCAGCAGCTCCAGGTGGTTAGCGGGAGGTACTTCCTACGAGCAGTACTTC. Protein product: CASSSRWLAGGTSYEQYF.